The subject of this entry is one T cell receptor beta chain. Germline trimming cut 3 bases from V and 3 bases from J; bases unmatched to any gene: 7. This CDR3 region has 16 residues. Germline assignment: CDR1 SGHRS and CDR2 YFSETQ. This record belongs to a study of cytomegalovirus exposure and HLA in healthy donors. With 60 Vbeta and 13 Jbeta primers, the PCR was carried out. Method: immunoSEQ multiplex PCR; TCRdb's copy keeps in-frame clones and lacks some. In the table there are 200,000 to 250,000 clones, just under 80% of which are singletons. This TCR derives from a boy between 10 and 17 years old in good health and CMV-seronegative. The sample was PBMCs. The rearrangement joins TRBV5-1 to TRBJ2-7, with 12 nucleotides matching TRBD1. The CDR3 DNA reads TGCGCCAGCAGCTATACCGGGACAGGGGGCGGCTACGAGCAGTACTTC. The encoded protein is CASSYTGTGGGYEQYF. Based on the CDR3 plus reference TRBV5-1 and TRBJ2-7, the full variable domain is KAGVTQTPRYLIKTRGQQVTLSCSPISGHRSVSWYQQTPGQGLQFLFEYFSETQRNKGNFPGRFSGRQFSNSRSEMNVSTLELGDSALYLCASSYTGTGGGYEQYFGPGTRLTVT.